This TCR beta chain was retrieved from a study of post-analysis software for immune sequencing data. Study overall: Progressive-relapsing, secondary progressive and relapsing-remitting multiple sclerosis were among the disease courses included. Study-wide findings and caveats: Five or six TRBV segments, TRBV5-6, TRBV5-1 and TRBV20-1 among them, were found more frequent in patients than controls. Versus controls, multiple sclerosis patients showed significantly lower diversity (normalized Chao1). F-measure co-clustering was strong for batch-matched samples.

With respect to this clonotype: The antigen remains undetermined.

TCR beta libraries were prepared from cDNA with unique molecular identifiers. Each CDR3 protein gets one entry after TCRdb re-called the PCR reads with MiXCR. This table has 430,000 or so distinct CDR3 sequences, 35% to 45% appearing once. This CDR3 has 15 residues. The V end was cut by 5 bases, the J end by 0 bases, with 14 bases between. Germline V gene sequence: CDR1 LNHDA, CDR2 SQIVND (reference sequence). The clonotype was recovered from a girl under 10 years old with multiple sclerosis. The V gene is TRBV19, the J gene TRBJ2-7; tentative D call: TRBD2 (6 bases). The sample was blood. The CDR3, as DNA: TGTGCCAGTAGTTGGGAGGCTAGCCCCTCCTACGAGCAGTACTTC. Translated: CASSWEASPSYEQYF.